This passage covers 9 T cell receptor beta chains from one sample sequenced in a study of human T cells and chemical hapten exposure. TCRdb independently ran MiXCR on the RACE reads; one entry per CDR3 protein. The sample has some 200,000 distinct CDR3 sequences, around 30% seen once. The time point: pre-sensitization, week 0. Described treatment: therapeutic diphenylcyclopropenone sensitization with weekly scalp DPC. The specimen was whole blood, collected in connection with sensitization to the hapten diphenylcyclopropenone (DPC). The receptor source for this set is a woman between 25 and 40 years old with alopecia areata. Some clones in this sample may be carry-over from other donors' samples.

This clonotype was counted a few times. V usage is TRBV28 and J usage is TRBJ2-5; TRBD1 aligns across 7 bases. V gave up 7 bases and J gave up 3 bases; unmatched junction bases: 8. This CDR3 is built from 14 residues. Germline CDR1 MDHEN, CDR2 SYDVKM. CDR3 sequence reads: CASTPSGGEETQYF. The CDR3 DNA reads TGTGCCAGCACTCCCTCAGGGGGAGAAGAGACCCAGTACTTC.

CDR3 region: CSVPNRDQETQYF. In DNA, the CDR3 is TGCAGCGTCCCAAACAGGGACCAAGAGACCCAGTACTTC. This chain connects TRBV29-1 to TRBJ2-5; tentatively, D is TRBD1 (6 bases). V was trimmed by 6 bases and J by 0 bases, leaving 11 bases between them. The length of the CDR3 is 13 residues. In germline, CDR1 is SQVTM, CDR2 ANQGSEA.

This sequence joins TRBV11-2 and TRBJ2-3; 12 bases align to TRBD2. Germline V CDR1 and CDR2: SGHAT, FQNNGV. Losses at the gene ends were 5 bases for V and 0 bases for J; bases not matched to a gene: 12. CDR3 length: 19 amino acids. The CDR3 here is CASSGDGLAGPTSTDTQYF. CDR3 DNA sequence: TGTGCCAGCAGCGGGGATGGACTAGCGGGACCGACTAGCACAGATACGCAGTATTTT. The variable domain in full, completed from reference TRBV11-2 and TRBJ2-3, reads EAGVAQSPRYKIIEKRQSVAFWCNPISGHATLYWYQQILGQGPKLLIQFQNNGVVDDSQLPKDRFSAERLKGVDSTLKIQPAKLEDSAVYLCASSGDGLAGPTSTDTQYFGPGTRLTVL.

This clonotype was picked up a small number of times. The genes are TRBV10-3 and TRBJ2-6, with D maybe TRBD1 (6 bases). The CDR3 is made up of 16 amino acids. Trimming stripped 10 bases from V and 0 bases from J, with 16 bases between. CDR1 is ENHRY, CDR2 SYGVKD, per germline. The CDR3 DNA follows: TGTGCCACCCTCAGGGGCGAGATCTCTGGGGCCAACGTCCTGACTTTC. Residues: CATLRGEISGANVLTF.

This clonotype was observed a few times. This chain links TRBV18 with TRBJ1-1; 8 nucleotides align to TRBD1. This CDR3 is built from 14 residues. Germline lookup yields CDR1 KGHSH and CDR2 LQKENI. The trim removed 1 base at V and 7 bases at J, leaving 5 bases unmatched. The CDR3 loop reads CASSPLQGEGEAFF. The CDR3 DNA follows: TGTGCCAGCTCACCACTACAGGGGGAAGGTGAAGCTTTCTTT.

The chain employs TRBV12-3 or TRBV12-4 and TRBJ2-7; 10 bases fit TRBD1. V trimming: 5 bases; J trimming: 3 bases; junction bases outside the gene matches: 13. This CDR3 contains 17 residues. CDR3 nucleotides: TGTGCCAGCAGTCCAGGGCCGTCCGGGACAGGGGTCTACGAGCAGTACTTC. Residues: CASSPGPSGTGVYEQYF.

This clonotype was seen a handful of times. The chain recombines TRBV29-1 with TRBJ2-1; D is undetermined. The CDR3 loop spans 12 amino acids. Germline lookup yields CDR1 SQVTM and CDR2 ANQGSEA. Trimming shortened V by 7 bases and J by 1 base, and 8 bases separated the two germline ends. CDR3 nucleotides: TGCAGCGAGGGCTCTTCCTACAATGAGCAGTTCTTC. This translates into CSEGSSYNEQFF.

The chain combines TRBV18 with TRBJ1-2; no definite D call. Germline V lookup: CDR1 KGHSH, CDR2 LQKENI. V dropped 0 bases and J dropped 4 bases, with 9 bases sitting between them. The CDR3 is made up of 14 amino acids. The CDR3 loop reads CASSPPRAGYGYTF. CDR3 DNA sequence: TGTGCCAGCTCACCACCGCGGGCGGGCTATGGCTACACCTTC.

V is TRBV27 and J is TRBJ1-2; 12 bases fit TRBD1. CDR1 and CDR2 (germline): MNHEY, SMNVEV (reference sequence). Trimming removed 6 bases from V and 8 bases from J; junction bases left unmatched: 10. The CDR3 covers 15 residues. CDR3 amino acids: CASSVRDRGLGGYTF. The CDR3 DNA sequence: TGTGCCAGCAGCGTAAGGGACAGGGGGCTGGGAGGCTACACCTTC.